This T cell receptor beta chain was captured in a study of molecular identifiers for immune sequencing clone quantification (dated by TCRdb to about 2018). For the study in its entirety: For a replicate experiment, RNA from about 21,000 or 97,000 naive CD8 T cells was divided into five aliquots, of which four were sequenced. CD8 T cells were used in a methods study to benchmark molecular-identifier clustering-based TCR repertoire sequencing (MIDCIRS) and TCR RNA copy counting.

Libraries of naive CD8 T cells were generated from around 20,000 to 1,000,000 sorted cells, with 10%, 30% or 50% of the purified RNA used. Naive CD8 T cells were FACS-sorted as CD8+CD4-CCR7+CD45RA+ on a BD FACSAria II into RLT Plus buffer. Ten to eleven TCR copies' worth of Jurkat RNA were spiked into roughly 18,000-1,000,000 naive CD8 T cell samples to test detection sensitivity. CD8 T cells were enriched with RosetteSep CD8+ T Cell Enrichment Cocktail and Ficoll-Paque, followed by ACK red cell lysis. What the study reported, not specific to this receptor: Without barcode sub-clustering, chimeric consensus sequences inflated TCR diversity; chimeras reached as high as 47%. In CMV-specific effector cells, clones with more than 20 RNA copies accounted for over 99% of molecules, whereas in naive cells such clones accounted for under 1%. Spiked-in Jurkat TCR RNA equivalent to a single cell was reported to be detectable even among 980,000 or so naive CD8 T cells. Naive libraries contained spiked-in Jurkat TCR RNA (approximately nine copies' worth), which is not part of the donor repertoire. Roughly 3 recovered TCR RNA copies per cell were obtained by modeling, versus about 10 by digital PCR, implying a capture efficiency of around 28%. Highly expanded clone sizes could be underestimated because identical TCR molecules may share a barcode.

This clonotype showed up just a few times. Its binding antigen is unknown. No qualities accompany the bases; no much larger clone lies one base away. The method was PCR. The reads were generated on a NextSeq 500. Preparation of bulk TCR libraries followed a previously described approach, with the TCR primers listed in Table S5. Purification of total RNA was performed with the Qiagen AllPrep DNA/RNA kit. Before analysis, reads from multiple sequencing runs of one library were combined. The source study handled its data this way. Reads were retained only if the reads had an exact TCR constant sequence, and the retained reads were trimmed to 150 nt and grouped according to their 12-nt molecular barcodes. Within each barcode group, reads were sub-clustered at a 15% Levenshtein threshold, and quality-weighted consensus sequences were built per RNA molecule. Non-functional sequences were filtered out, along with any lower-count sequence sitting one edit away from another sequence. On the basis of fitting two negative binomial distributions, barcode sub-clusters with fewer than 20% of the maximum read count were discarded. TCRdb itself trimmed the public reads at Q25 with fastp, ran MiXCR and retained productive beta chains. CDR3 protein sequences are deduplicated, and each keeps its most common genes and DNA. These V and J calls derive from TCRdb rather than the authors' analysis. This sample gives about 98,000 distinct CDR3 sequences in total; around 30% of them show up just once. The ten most abundant clones make up about a tenth of the sample.

The TCR comes from a human donor in good health. Some libraries in this study had Jurkat cell RNA spiked in. Sequenced sample: naive CD8+ T cells from blood, with Jurkat cell RNA spiked in. The cell subset or site label, as the study defines it: FACS-sorted CD8+CD4-CCR7+CD45RA+ naive T cells.

The CDR3 region reads CASSIGQGSNQPQHF. At the DNA level, the sequence is TGTGCCAGCAGCATAGGACAGGGTTCAAATCAGCCCCAGCATTTT. The rearrangement combines TRBV7-8 with TRBJ1-5; 8 middle bases align to TRBD1. V loses 5 bases at its end and J loses 4 bases; junction bases beyond the gene matches: 7. There are 15 amino acids in the CDR3, from cysteine to phenylalanine inclusive. Of the read, only the CDR3 DNA is kept; its 45 bases are in frame from base 1. CDR1 SGHVS and CDR2 FQNEAQ are derived from the germline V gene. With the rest looked up from the reference TRBV7-8 and TRBJ1-5 genes rather than sequenced, the full variable domain is GAGVSQSPRYKVAKRGQDVALRCDPISGHVSLFWYQQALGQGPEFLTYFQNEAQLDKSGLPSDRFFAERPEGSVSTLKIQRTQQEDSAVYLCASSIGQGSNQPQHFGDGTRLSIL.